One sample yielded the 30 T cell receptor beta chains listed below, sequenced in a study of T cell responses to AZD1222 COVID-19 vaccine. Profiling relied on immunoSEQ multiplex PCR, and the TCRdb table lists in-frame clones only, not all of them. The table has about 150,000 clones, approximately 89% seen once. Here the sequenced sample was peripheral blood, taken 28 days after the second AZD1222 dose. These receptors all come from an adult who received the AZD1222 COVID-19 vaccine.

V and J are TRBV19 and TRBJ1-1; TRBD1 matches 9 bases. V gave up 3 bases and J gave up 3 bases; unmatched junction bases: 5. Germline CDR1 reads LNHDA; CDR2 reads SQIVND (reference sequence). CDR3 size: 15 residues. The CDR3 nucleotides read TGTGCCAGTAGTATCGGGACAGGGAAGTACACTGAAGCTTTCTTT. Translating gives CASSIGTGKYTEAFF.

The chain employs TRBV7-6 and TRBJ2-7; 11 nucleotides line up with TRBD2. The germline V gene has CDR1 SGHVS and CDR2 FNYEAQ. This CDR3 comprises 18 residues. The trim removed 0 bases at V and 6 bases at J, leaving 13 bases unmatched. Written as DNA, the CDR3 is TGTGCCAGCAGCTTAGCGGCTAGCGGGAGGCCACTAGCATCCGAGCAGTACTTC. This encodes CASSLAASGRPLASEQYF.

The chain joins TRBV6-5 to TRBJ1-3, with D uncertain. Per the germline V gene, CDR1 is MNHEY and CDR2 is SVGAGI. Deletions cut 8 bases from V and 5 bases from J, with 10 bases between. The CDR3 loop spans 12 amino acids. The CDR3 DNA is TGTGCCAGCGGTTTGGGTCGAAACACCATATATTTT. Amino acids: CASGLGRNTIYF.

The chain is built from TRBV7-3 and TRBJ2-7; D not resolved. The CDR3 is 13 residues long. The V end lost 0 bases, the J end lost 6 bases, and 9 bases lay between the germline ends. From germline, CDR1 is SGHTA and CDR2 FQGTGA. The DNA of the CDR3 is TGTGCCAGCAGCTTAACGTTTTCGTCCGAGCAGTACTTC. Translated: CASSLTFSSEQYF. Looking up the rest from reference TRBV7-3 and TRBJ2-7 gives the full variable domain: GAGVSQTPSNKVTEKGKYVELRCDPISGHTALYWYRQSLGQGPEFLIYFQGTGAADDSGLPNDRFFAVRPEGSVSTLKIQRTERGDSAVYLCASSLTFSSEQYFGPGTRLTVT.

This chain joins TRBV7-3 and TRBJ1-1, with D uncertain. CDR3 length equals 15 residues. V lost 0 bases, J lost 1 base, and 9 bases lay in between. CDR1 SGHTA and CDR2 FQGTGA come from the germline V gene. The CDR3, as DNA: TGTGCCAGCAGCTTAACGAACCAGGAGAACACTGAAGCTTTCTTT. This encodes CASSLTNQENTEAFF.

Worth noting for this clone: Other DNA sequences in the same sample also yield this CDR3. The chain has TRBV29-1 and TRBJ1-3; D is unclear. Germline loops: CDR1 SQVTM, CDR2 ANQGSEA. Trimming stripped 4 bases from V and 4 bases from J, with 14 bases between. The CDR3 is made up of 14 amino acids. The CDR3 loop reads CSVGLGHSGNTIYF. In nucleotides, the CDR3 is TGCAGCGTTGGGTTAGGGCACTCGGGAAACACCATATATTTT.

The chain employs TRBV10-1 and TRBJ2-3; D call uncertain. Germline V CDR1 and CDR2: WNHNN, SYGVQD (reference sequence). Between the trimmed V and J ends, which lost 0 bases and 8 bases, there was a span of 15 bases. The CDR3 covers 15 residues. Written as DNA, the CDR3 is TGCGCCAGCAGTGAGTCGATTCAGAGGCAGGTTACGCAGTATTTT. Its translation is CASSESIQRQVTQYF.

The rearrangement uses TRBV9 and TRBJ1-2; 7 bases align to TRBD1. Germline trimming cut 0 bases from V and 2 bases from J; bases unmatched to any gene: 4. CDR3 length: 15 residues. Germline-derived CDR1 and CDR2 are SGDLS and YYNGEE. The CDR3 DNA is TGTGCCAGCAGCGTAGGGGTAGGGGGCAACTATGGCTACACCTTC. This sequence encodes CASSVGVGGNYGYTF.

The chain employs TRBV11-2 and TRBJ1-4; the D gene is possibly TRBD1 (5 bases). The ends were cut back, 8 bases at V and 10 bases at J, with 14 bases in the middle. The germline CDR1 and CDR2 sequences are SGHAT and FQNNGV. The CDR3 is 12 amino acids. Here the CDR3 DNA reads TGTGCCAGCGTACCGGGGGGGGGAAAACTGTTTTTT. Translating gives CASVPGGGKLFF.

The rearrangement joins TRBV10-1 to TRBJ2-1; D possibly corresponds to TRBD1 (6 bases). The CDR3 contains 13 residues. Germline V gene lookup returns CDR1 WNHNN and CDR2 SYGVQD (reference sequence). Trimming removed 2 bases from V and 7 bases from J, with 9 bases in between. The CDR3 loop is CASSEGQLNEQFF. The CDR3 nucleotides are TGCGCCAGCAGTGAGGGACAGCTAAATGAGCAGTTCTTC.

V usage is TRBV5-8 and J usage is TRBJ1-5, with a tentative D call TRBD1 (6 bases). The CDR3 extends over 14 amino acids. Trimming pared 0 bases from V and 7 bases from J, leaving 11 bases between. The germline V gene encodes CDR1 SGHTS and CDR2 YDEGEE. CDR3: CASSLDREDQPQHF. The CDR3 coding sequence is TGTGCCAGCAGCTTGGACAGGGAAGACCAGCCCCAGCATTTT. The complete variable domain, with remaining parts taken from reference TRBV5-8 and TRBJ1-5, reads EAGVTQSPTHLIKTRGQQATLRCSPISGHTSVYWYQQALGLGLQFLLWYDEGEERNRGNFPPRFSGRQFPNYSSELNVNALELEDSALYLCASSLDREDQPQHFGDGTRLSIL.

The chain joins TRBV7-6 to TRBJ2-5, with 9 bases lining up with TRBD1. Germline trimming cut 4 bases from V and 3 bases from J; bases unmatched to any gene: 9. Germline V gene sequence: CDR1 SGHVS, CDR2 FNYEAQ. There are 16 residues in the CDR3. Here the CDR3 reads CASSSMWGDREETQYF. The CDR3 DNA reads TGTGCCAGCAGCTCCATGTGGGGGGACAGGGAAGAGACCCAGTACTTC.

V gene TRBV3-1 (or the pseudogene TRBV3-2) combines with J gene TRBJ2-2; D gene ambiguous. The germline CDR1 and CDR2 sequences are LGHDT and YNNKEL (reference sequence). V gave up 2 bases and J gave up 7 bases, with 8 bases separating them. CDR3 length equals 13 residues. CDR3 sequence: CASSQTTGGELFF. The CDR3 DNA is TGTGCCAGCAGCCAAACGACGGGCGGGGAGCTGTTTTTT.

This sequence joins TRBV3-1 (or the pseudogene TRBV3-2) and TRBJ2-3, with 9 positions matching TRBD2. Losses at the gene ends were 7 bases for V and 1 base for J; bases not matched to a gene: 15. CDR3 length: 18 amino acids. CDR1 and CDR2 from the germline V gene are LGHDT and YNNKEL (reference sequence). Here the CDR3 reads CASTRGGSGRHGTDTQYF. In nucleotides, the CDR3 is TGTGCCAGCACCCGGGGCGGTAGCGGGAGACACGGCACAGATACGCAGTATTTT.

This clone appeared a single time. The rearrangement uses TRBV7-9 and TRBJ1-4; a weak D match, TRBD1 (5 bases). CDR3 length: 14 residues. V lost 5 bases and J lost 3, with 10 bases in between. Germline CDR1 SEHNR, CDR2 FQNEAQ (reference sequence). CDR3 residues: CASSPPGPNEKLFF. The CDR3, as DNA: TGTGCCAGCAGCCCCCCAGGGCCTAATGAAAAACTGTTTTTT.

This clone was seen a few times. This chain links TRBV29-1 with TRBJ2-7; 12 bases map to TRBD2. The CDR3 runs to 15 residues. CDR1 SQVTM and CDR2 ANQGSEA come from the germline V gene. Trimming cost V 3 bases and J 3 bases; bases outside gene matches: 6. The CDR3 protein is CSVETSGGSVYEQYF. CDR3 bases: TGCAGCGTTGAGACTAGCGGGGGATCTGTCTACGAGCAGTACTTC.

This chain joins TRBV7-2 and TRBJ1-1; a weak D match, TRBD1 (5 bases). The CDR3 is 15 residues long. Germline CDR1 SGHTA, CDR2 FQGNSA. V lost 1 base, J lost 5 bases, and 14 bases lay in between. The CDR3 loop is CASSLGPGTRTEAFF. The CDR3 coding sequence is TGTGCCAGCAGCTTAGGGCCCGGGACGCGGACTGAAGCTTTCTTT.

This chain connects TRBV19 to TRBJ2-7; 9 bases are shared with TRBD1. The J segment lost 3 bases and the V segment lost 1 base, leaving 16 bases of the junction unmatched. Germline V lookup: CDR1 LNHDA, CDR2 SQIVND (reference sequence). The CDR3 extends over 19 amino acids. CDR3 loop: CASSIGFPKTRTGDYEQYF. The CDR3 coding sequence is TGTGCCAGTAGTATAGGCTTCCCAAAGACTCGGACAGGGGACTACGAGCAGTACTTC.

The chain employs TRBV28 and TRBJ2-1, with TRBD1 as a possible D gene (6 bases). V lost 5 bases and J 9 bases, leaving 11 bases between the germline ends. Looked up from germline, CDR1 is MDHEN and CDR2 is SYDVKM. The CDR3 has 12 residues. CDR3 protein: CASSITGTEQFF. In DNA, the CDR3 is TGTGCCAGCAGTATAACAGGGACTGAGCAGTTCTTC.

The chain recombines TRBV7-3 with TRBJ2-3; no clear D gene. The germline gives CDR1 SGHTA, CDR2 FQGTGA. V gave up 3 bases and J gave up 0 bases, with 4 bases separating them. This CDR3 has 13 amino acids. This chain's CDR3 is CASSFASTDTQYF. Written as DNA, the CDR3 is TGTGCCAGCAGCTTTGCTAGCACAGATACGCAGTATTTT.

The chain recombines TRBV14 with TRBJ1-4; no clear D gene. The CDR3 sequence is 14 residues long. In germline, CDR1 is SGHDN, CDR2 FVKESK. V lost 3 bases and J lost 8, with 13 bases in between. CDR3 sequence: CASSQRLGGEKLFF. The CDR3 DNA reads TGTGCCAGCAGCCAGCGGTTAGGAGGGGAAAAACTGTTTTTT.

V gene TRBV7-9 combines with J gene TRBJ2-1; D gene unclear. Germline V gene lookup returns CDR1 SEHNR and CDR2 FQNEAQ (reference sequence). The V end lost 6 bases, the J end lost 7 bases, and 16 bases lay between the germline ends. The CDR3 has 14 amino acids. CDR3 amino acids: CASSLSWSKNEQFF. CDR3 coding DNA: TGTGCCAGCAGTCTTAGTTGGTCCAAAAATGAGCAGTTCTTC.

This clone showed up just once. The rearrangement joins TRBV11-2 to TRBJ1-4; 9 bases match TRBD1. Germline V gene data show CDR1 as SGHAT and CDR2 as FQNNGV. V dropped 5 bases and J dropped 4; count of bases not matched to a gene: 5. The CDR3 has 15 residues. The CDR3 DNA reads as TGTGCCAGCAGCGCCGGACAGGGGTATAATGAAAAACTGTTTTTT. Protein sequence: CASSAGQGYNEKLFF.

The chain employs TRBV24-1 and TRBJ2-1, with 10 bases that match TRBD2. This CDR3 is 14 amino acids long. Losses at the gene ends were 6 bases for V and 7 bases for J; bases not matched to a gene: 5. CDR1 is KGHDR and CDR2 is SFDVKD in the germline V gene. CDR3 loop: CATSSELAGNEQFF. CDR3 bases: TGTGCCACCAGTTCCGAACTAGCGGGGAATGAGCAGTTCTTC.

The chain couples TRBV20-1 to TRBJ1-2; D gene uncertain. There are 15 residues in the CDR3. V lost 3 bases and J lost 1, with 15 bases in between. Germline CDR1 is DFQATT and CDR2 is SNEGSKA (reference sequence). This CDR3 reads CSASSSPLSNYGYTF. Written as DNA, the CDR3 is TGCAGTGCTAGTTCCTCCCCACTGAGTAACTATGGCTACACCTTC.

This clone appeared a single time. The chain is built from TRBV29-1 and TRBJ2-7, with 11 bases fitting TRBD2. The CDR3 spans 15 residues. V shed 0 bases, J shed 5 bases, and the junction held 6 bases outside the gene matches. Germline V gives CDR1 SQVTM, CDR2 ANQGSEA. The CDR3 here is CSVEDFSGGGNEQYF. In nucleotides, the CDR3 is TGCAGCGTTGAAGACTTTAGCGGGGGGGGAAACGAGCAGTACTTC.

The chain combines TRBV7-2 with TRBJ2-7; D ambiguous. CDR1 is SGHTA, CDR2 FQGNSA, per germline. The CDR3 runs 11 residues. The V and J ends lost 5 bases and 0 bases respectively, with 2 bases between them. The CDR3 DNA reads TGTGCCAGCAGCCGCTCCTACGAGCAGTACTTC. Its protein is CASSRSYEQYF. Full variable domain (outside the CDR3, taken from reference TRBV7-2 and TRBJ2-7): GAGVSQSPSNKVTEKGKDVELRCDPISGHTALYWYRQSLGQGLEFLIYFQGNSAPDKSGLPSDRFSAERTGGSVSTLTIQRTQQEDSAVYLCASSRSYEQYFGPGTRLTVT.

This clone was detected only a few times. The CDR3 DNA reads TGTGCCAGCAGTTTATCGGGTATCGGTGGGAACACCATATATTTT. Its translation is CASSLSGIGGNTIYF. The chain couples TRBV27 to TRBJ1-3; D is unresolved. Germline V gene sequence: CDR1 MNHEY, CDR2 SMNVEV (reference sequence). This CDR3 has 15 amino acids. V was shortened by 0 bases and J by 7 bases, with 13 bases between the two germline ends.

The J gene is TRBJ1-2, the V gene TRBV6-2 or TRBV6-3; no reliable D call. In germline, CDR1 is MNHEY, CDR2 SVGEGT. The CDR3 runs to 14 residues. V lost 3 bases to trimming and J lost 2 bases, with 10 bases between them. CDR3 protein: CASSYLAGNYGYTF. The CDR3, as DNA: TGTGCCAGCAGTTATTTAGCGGGGAACTATGGCTACACCTTC.

Regarding this clone: Sequence at one end of the junction differs from germline and may be a read error. V is TRBV7-7 and J is TRBJ2-2, with TRBD1 matching 8 bases. The CDR3 sequence is 15 residues long. Germline CDR1 SSHAT, CDR2 FNYEAQ (reference sequence). The CDR3 DNA is TGTGCTAGCAGTGCCGACAGGGGGAACACCGGGGAGCTGTTTTTT. The encoded protein is CASSADRGNTGELFF.